The 7 T cell receptor beta chains below come from one sample, sequenced in a study of blood T cell repertoires in COVID-19. Clones were read by immunoSEQ multiplex PCR, and TCRdb kept only the in-frame ones, dropping some. The repertoire holds under 200,000 clones, more than 85% seen once, with about 7% in the top ten. Sequenced input: peripheral blood. These receptors originate from a woman aged 80 or over in a cohort sampled during active or convalescent COVID-19.

This chain uses TRBV2 with TRBJ1-2, with D perhaps TRBD1 (6 bases). Germline values: CDR1 SNHLY, CDR2 FYNNEI. Between the trimmed V and J ends, which lost 2 bases and 7 bases, there was a span of 17 bases. The CDR3 runs 15 residues. CDR3 nucleotide sequence: TGTGCCAGCAGTGAACTATCCAACAGGGCGGGTGGCTACACCTTC. Amino acid sequence: CASSELSNRAGGYTF.

The rearrangement links TRBV9 to TRBJ2-5, with 7 bases identical to TRBD2. This CDR3 contains 15 residues. Germline values: CDR1 SGDLS, CDR2 YYNGEE. The junction had 12 bases not matched to a gene; V was cut back by 6 bases and J by 4 bases. The CDR3 reads CASTLGGGIVETQYF. In DNA form, the CDR3 reads TGTGCCAGCACCCTCGGGGGAGGGATTGTAGAGACCCAGTACTTC.

This sequence joins TRBV27 and TRBJ1-6; D is possibly TRBD1 (6 bases). Germline-derived CDR1 and CDR2 are MNHEY and SMNVEV (reference sequence). The CDR3 spans 14 residues. Trimming left V 5 bases short and J 10 bases short, with 15 bases between. The CDR3 region is CASSLTGISSPLHF. The CDR3 region has the DNA TGTGCCAGCAGTCTAACAGGGATAAGCTCACCCCTCCACTTT.

The CDR3 loop reads CASSRREHQPQHF. CDR3 nucleotide sequence: TGTGCCAGCAGTCGCCGGGAACATCAGCCCCAGCATTTT. This chain links TRBV6-2 or TRBV6-3 with TRBJ1-5, with D uncertain. V shed 5 bases and J shed 5 bases, with 10 bases lying between them. The CDR3 sequence is 13 residues long. Germline V gene data show CDR1 as MNHEY and CDR2 as SVGEGT.

V gene TRBV21-1 combines with J gene TRBJ2-7; whether TRBD2, the table's D call, matches the DNA was not checked. TRBV21-1 is tagged as a pseudogene. The CDR3 length is 15 residues. The DNA for the CDR3 is TGTGCCAGCAGCAAAGATCGCGACGGGGTGAGGGAGCAGTACGTC. Translating gives CASSKDRDGVREQYV.

The gene calls are TRBV5-1 and TRBJ2-7; 9 bases map to TRBD1. V dropped 4 bases and J dropped 5; count of bases not matched to a gene: 7. Germline V gene data show CDR1 as SGHRS and CDR2 as YFSETQ. The CDR3 length is 14 residues. The CDR3 spells CASSVGQGSHEQYV. CDR3 in DNA: TGCGCCAGCAGCGTTGGACAGGGGAGCCACGAGCAGTACGTC.

This rearrangement joins TRBV2 to TRBJ2-3; 10 positions agree with TRBD2. Looked up from germline, CDR1 is SNHLY and CDR2 is FYNNEI. The length of the CDR3 is 16 residues. The V gene end was trimmed by 5 bases and the J gene end by 2 bases; junction bases not matched to a gene: 7. The CDR3 DNA sequence: TGTGCCAGCAGTAGCGGGAGGGCCGTGCTCACAGATACGCAGTATTTT. Encoded protein: CASSSGRAVLTDTQYF.